The sequence of this T cell receptor beta chain was determined in a study of T cells after yellow fever vaccination. About the study: The authors prepared low-cell-number fractions using SMART-Seq v4 Ultra Low Input. Study-wide results and limits: A limited proportion of clonotypes was detected within both the CD4 and CD8 compartments. Researchers cautioned that FACS-sorted repertoires could harbor abundant clonotypes contaminating from the bulk population.

TCRdb re-called the 5' RACE reads with MiXCR, one entry per CDR3 protein. This table has about 300,000 distinct CDR3 sequences, 3% to 4.5% appearing once. Looked up from germline, CDR1 is SGDLS and CDR2 is YYNGEE. CDR3 length: 14 residues. V was clipped by 3 bases and J by 6 bases; unmatched bases: 6. In the case of this clonotype: The antigen is undetermined.

The source is a man aged 18-30 years who received the YFV17D yellow fever vaccine. The source material was PBMCs, sampled 5 days after the yellow fever booster vaccination. The chain recombines TRBV9 with TRBJ2-7, with 10 positions matching TRBD2. The CDR3 DNA reads TGTGCCAGCAGCGACGGGACTAGCGTTAGCGAGCAGTACTTC. Translation gives CASSDGTSVSEQYF.